A single sample gave rise to the 5 T cell receptor beta chains below, sequenced in a study of OX40 agonist ivuxolimab in advanced cancers. The assay was immunoSEQ multiplex PCR, and TCRdb's table has in-frame clones only and misses some. The sample gives some 60,000 clones, about 85% of which show up once; more than 3% is in the top ten. Sequenced material: CD4+ or CD8+ T cells sorted from blood, taken in a trial of the OX40 agonist ivuxolimab. The source of these receptors is an adult with an advanced solid tumor such as melanoma, head and neck, liver or kidney cancer.

This chain uses TRBV30 with TRBJ2-3; a possible D gene is TRBD1 (5 bases). Germline V gene sequence: CDR1 GTSNPN, CDR2 SVGIG (reference sequence). Trimming shortened V by 7 bases and J by 0 bases, and 17 bases separated the two germline ends. The CDR3 covers 15 residues. CDR3 sequence reads: CAFSLGVSSTDTQYF. The CDR3 nucleotides read TGTGCCTTCTCTCTAGGGGTTTCTAGCACAGATACGCAGTATTTT.

This clone has a single count. The chain carries TRBV28 and TRBJ2-5; D is uncertain. Matching the DNA end better, TRBJ2-7 makes the J call doubtful. The CDR3 totals 13 residues. CDR1 and CDR2 from the germline V gene are MDHEN and SYDVKM. The CDR3 here is CASSSPQQSEQYF. The CDR3 DNA reads TGTGCCAGCAGTTCACCCCAGCAGTCCGAGCAGTACTTC.

The chain links TRBV19 to TRBJ1-5; maybe TRBD1 (5 bases). The CDR3 extends over 13 amino acids. From germline, CDR1 is LNHDA and CDR2 SQIVND (reference sequence). With 5 bases removed from V and 4 bases from J, the gap between germline ends came to 9 bases. The CDR3 DNA reads as TGTGCCAGTAGTGCCTCAGGGAATCAGCCCCAGCATTTT. Amino acid sequence: CASSASGNQPQHF.

The chain has TRBV6-1 and TRBJ1-1; a possible D gene is TRBD1 (6 bases). This CDR3 has 14 amino acids. In germline, CDR1 is MNHNS, CDR2 SASEGT. V lost 6 bases and J lost 1, with 12 bases in between. The CDR3 region has the DNA TGTGCCAGCAGCGATCAGGGGACGAACACTGAAGCTTTCTTT. Encoded protein: CASSDQGTNTEAFF.

V and J are TRBV2 and TRBJ2-5; 10 nucleotides match TRBD1. The CDR3 is 14 amino acids. Germline CDR1 reads SNHLY; CDR2 reads FYNNEI. Losses at the gene ends were 3 bases for V and 4 bases for J; bases not matched to a gene: 2. CDR3 region: CASSEDRGAETQYF. CDR3 bases: TGTGCCAGCAGTGAGGACAGGGGGGCAGAGACCCAGTACTTC. Based on the CDR3 plus reference TRBV2 and TRBJ2-5, the full variable domain is EPEVTQTPSHQVTQMGQEVILRCVPISNHLYFYWYRQILGQKVEFLVSFYNNEISEKSEIFDDQFSVERPDGSNFTLKIRSTKLEDSAMYFCASSEDRGAETQYFGPGTRLLVL.